One and the same sample provided the 14 T cell receptor beta chains below, sequenced in a study of beta chain features in type 1 diabetes. General study findings and limits: TCRB CDR3 length was moderately but significantly reduced in all four CD4+ subsets of Type 1 diabetes patients.

No antigen has been assigned to these receptors. Expressed TCRB transcripts were sequenced because the entire RNA isolate underwent reverse transcription. Measured with immunoSEQ multiplex PCR; TCRdb has only the in-frame clones, and not every one. In the table there are 300,000 to 400,000 clones, approximately 15% of which are singletons. Sequencing input: naive CD4+ T cells from blood. The receptors originated from a woman between 18 and 29 years old with type 1 diabetes.

The chain recombines TRBV6-5 with TRBJ2-7; weak D call: TRBD1 (6 bases). Germline V gene sequence: CDR1 MNHEY, CDR2 SVGAGI. V was shortened by 4 bases and J by 6 bases, with 10 bases between the two germline ends. CDR3 size: 12 residues. The CDR3 sequence is CASSFGQTEQYV. DNA for the CDR3: TGTGCCAGCAGTTTTGGACAGACCGAGCAGTACGTC.

The CDR3 nucleotides read TGTGCCAGCAGCCGCCAAGAAAACGGACAGGGGAACACTGAAGCTTTCTTT. It yields the protein CASSRQENGQGNTEAFF. This chain links TRBV7-9 with TRBJ1-1, with 8 bases matching TRBD1. V gave up 5 bases and J gave up 1 base; unmatched junction bases: 12. The length of the CDR3 is 17 residues. CDR1 and CDR2 (germline): SEHNR, FQNEAQ (reference sequence).

The rearrangement links TRBV11-1 to TRBJ2-7, with D unresolved. V shed 3 bases and J shed 3 bases, with 9 bases lying between them. CDR3 size: 13 residues. Per the germline V gene, CDR1 is SGHAT and CDR2 is FQDESV (reference sequence). CDR3 nucleotide sequence: TGTGCCAGCAGCTTTAACAGTCTCTACGAGCAGTACTTC. Protein sequence: CASSFNSLYEQYF.

A few counts support this clone. V gene TRBV29-1 combines with J gene TRBJ2-2; D remains unclear. CDR1 is SQVTM and CDR2 is ANQGSEA in the germline V gene. Trimming took 3 bases from V and 7 from J, leaving 9 bases between them. The CDR3 has 12 residues. The CDR3 nucleotides read TGCAGCGTTGACGGGTATGACGGGGAGCTGTTTTTT. Amino acid sequence: CSVDGYDGELFF.

The chain has TRBV4-1 and TRBJ1-5, with 8 bases aligning to TRBD1. Unmatched junction bases numbered 13, after V lost 0 bases and J lost 0 bases. From germline, CDR1 is MGHRA and CDR2 YSYEKL. CDR3 length: 20 amino acids. CDR3 in amino acids: CASSQELLTGVKYSNQPQHF. As DNA, the CDR3 is TGCGCCAGCAGCCAAGAACTGTTGACAGGGGTCAAATATAGCAATCAGCCCCAGCATTTT.

V usage is TRBV29-1 and J usage is TRBJ2-7, with 9 bases identical to TRBD2. Germline V gene lookup returns CDR1 SQVTM and CDR2 ANQGSEA. Trimming removed 6 bases from V and 1 base from J; junction bases left unmatched: 7. The CDR3 extends over 14 amino acids. The CDR3 here is CSVGPGLASYEQYF. The CDR3 DNA follows: TGCAGCGTAGGCCCGGGACTAGCTTCCTACGAGCAGTACTTC.

This chain uses TRBV18 with TRBJ1-1; TRBD1 is a possible D gene (6 bases). Germline V gene data show CDR1 as KGHSH and CDR2 as LQKENI. V was shortened by 0 bases and J by 7 bases, with 9 bases between the two germline ends. This CDR3 has 13 amino acids. The CDR3 sequence: CASSPPGTFEAFF. CDR3 bases: TGTGCCAGCTCACCACCGGGGACATTTGAAGCTTTCTTT.

This clone was detected once. The chain links TRBV11-3 to TRBJ2-1, with TRBD2 matching 12 bases. Per the germline V gene, CDR1 is SGHNT and CDR2 is YENEEA. This CDR3 has 17 residues. J was trimmed by 6 bases and V by 5 bases; bases with no gene match: 11. CDR3 amino acids: CASSPRQPSGRVNEQFF. Written as DNA, the CDR3 is TGTGCCAGCAGCCCCCGACAGCCTAGCGGGAGGGTCAATGAGCAGTTCTTC.

V is TRBV28 and J is TRBJ2-7; 7 bases are shared with TRBD2. In germline, CDR1 is MDHEN, CDR2 SYDVKM. The CDR3 spans 14 residues. V was pared by 3 bases and J by 3 bases, with 5 bases of the junction left unmatched. CDR3 sequence (DNA): TGTGCCAGCAGTTTCGGCGGGACTATCTACGAGCAGTACTTC. Translating it yields CASSFGGTIYEQYF.

The rearrangement uses TRBV19 and TRBJ1-1; 8 bases line up with TRBD1. The CDR3 is made up of 13 amino acids. Germline loops: CDR1 LNHDA, CDR2 SQIVND (reference sequence). The V gene end was trimmed by 4 bases and the J gene end by 3 bases; junction bases not matched to a gene: 1. The CDR3 bases are TGTGCCAGTAGTACGACAGGGGACACTGAAGCTTTCTTT. Encoded protein: CASSTTGDTEAFF.

The chain joins TRBV7-2 to TRBJ2-3; 7 nucleotides match TRBD2. Per germline, CDR1 SGHTA and CDR2 FQGNSA. V was clipped by 1 base and J by 2 bases; unmatched bases: 3. This CDR3 is built from 15 residues. DNA of the CDR3: TGTGCCAGCAGCTTAGGCGGGAGCTTCACAGATACGCAGTATTTT. Its translation: CASSLGGSFTDTQYF.

V gene TRBV7-3 combines with J gene TRBJ2-1; TRBD2 matches at 8 bases. The CDR3 spans 16 residues. Germline CDR1 SGHTA, CDR2 FQGTGA. V was pared by 0 bases and J by 7 bases, with 8 bases of the junction left unmatched. The CDR3 DNA sequence: TGTGCCAGCAGCTTAACAGGGACTAGAGTCGGGAATGAGCAGTTCTTC. Amino acid sequence: CASSLTGTRVGNEQFF.

CDR3 amino acids: CASRTTGNTYEQYV. Here the CDR3 DNA reads TGTGCCAGCAGAACGACAGGGAACACCTACGAGCAGTACGTC. V and J are TRBV6-6 and TRBJ2-7; 7 nucleotides agree with TRBD1. The CDR3 runs to 14 residues. Per germline, CDR1 MNHNY and CDR2 SVGAGI (reference sequence). The ends lost 6 bases at V and 2 bases at J; junction bases unmatched: 7.

This clone showed up just a few times. V is TRBV5-4 and J is TRBJ2-6; TRBD2 aligns across 10 bases. The CDR3 is made up of 18 amino acids. The germline V gene has CDR1 SGHNT and CDR2 YYREEE (reference sequence). The junction had 7 bases not matched to a gene; V was cut back by 4 bases and J by 0 bases. CDR3 protein: CASSGTSAGFSGANVLTF. The CDR3 DNA reads TGTGCCAGCAGCGGGACTAGCGCGGGTTTCTCTGGGGCCAACGTCCTGACTTTC.